This entry concerns a single T cell receptor beta chain. Its antigen is still unknown. This sample's treatment: roughly 10-day PBMC culture with coronavirus spike peptide pools or control peptides (ViraFEST assay). Negative selection recovered the CD4+ T cells once they had spent approximately nine days in culture. CDR1 DFQATT and CDR2 SNEGSKA come from the germline V gene (reference sequence). Between the trimmed V and J ends, which lost 2 bases and 8 bases, there was a span of 12 bases. The CDR3 loop spans 13 amino acids. This record comes from a study of vaccination and CD4 T cells after COVID-19. Study-level background: Post-COVID samples were collected a median roughly 3 months following diagnosis, spanning 35 to 161. Overlapping spike peptides of SARS-CoV-2, HCoV-NL63, HCoV-OC43 and HCoV-229E were used, and cells were stimulated with them.

With the Oncomine TCR Beta short-read assay, DNA from cultured CD4+ T cells was sequenced. In TCRdb, the PCR reads were re-called with MiXCR into one record per CDR3 protein. Here the sample spans under 20,000 distinct CDR3 sequences, 53% being singletons. The clonotype originates from a human donor who had recovered from COVID-19. The rearrangement links TRBV20-1 to TRBJ1-4; TRBD1 is a possible D gene (5 bases). The specimen was CD4+ T cells from blood, cultured in vitro, collected before SARS-CoV-2 vaccination. This chain's CDR3 is CSARSDSLEKLFF. The CDR3 nucleotides are TGCAGTGCTAGATCCGACAGTTTGGAAAAACTGTTTTTT.